This is a list of T cell receptor beta chains from one sample in a study of T cell repertoires in cytomegalovirus infection. TCRdb independently ran MiXCR on the reads; one entry per CDR3 protein. The sample gives a few hundred thousand distinct CDR3 sequences, about 29% of which show up once; 20% is in the top ten. The antigens for these receptors are not known. Here the sequenced sample was cultured PBMCs, taken from culture after CMV antigen stimulation. These receptors were taken from a human donor in good health (CMV status not recorded). Some clones in this sample may be carry-over from other donors' samples. Both conserved end residues are part of each CDR3. Each record gives: CDR3 length, J gene, V gene, CDR3 protein.

length: 13; J: TRBJ1-2; V: TRBV29-1; CDR3: CSVEEDVGVGYTF
length: 17; J: TRBJ1-1; V: TRBV7-9; CDR3: CASSPSPSGQVNTEAFF
length: 14; J: TRBJ2-2; V: TRBV6-4; CDR3: CASRAGTNTGELFF
length: 17; J: TRBJ2-3; V: TRBV3-1; CDR3: CASSQDALAGATDTQYF
length: 14; J: TRBJ2-5; V: TRBV20-1; CDR3: CSARDPTSGKTQYF
length: 12; J: TRBJ2-7; V: TRBV19; CDR3: CAAPGQSYEQYF
length: 14; J: TRBJ2-3; V: TRBV7-2; CDR3: CASSPDRAEDTQYF
length: 15; J: TRBJ1-3; V: TRBV30; CDR3: CAWSKGGAAGNTIYF
length: 16; J: TRBJ1-2; V: TRBV9; CDR3: CASSAHPTAANYGYTF
length: 14; J: TRBJ2-5; V: TRBV20-1; CDR3: CSARGGLAIETQYF
length: 17; J: TRBJ2-1; V: TRBV7-6; CDR3: CASSPGGAQGSYNEQFF
length: 12; J: TRBJ2-1; V: TRBV6-1; CDR3: CASSEAQTGEFF
length: 16; J: TRBJ2-1; V: TRBV11-2; CDR3: CASSRRTLRSYNEQFF
length: 16; J: TRBJ2-2; V: TRBV28; CDR3: CASSLISGSFAGELFF
length: 14; J: TRBJ2-7; V: TRBV7-2; CDR3: CASSIGQSRNEQYF
length: 16; J: TRBJ2-3; V: TRBV7-6; CDR3: CASSLTSGKWTDTQYF
length: 13; J: TRBJ1-3; V: TRBV2; CDR3: CASSEIFGNTIYF
length: 13; J: TRBJ1-5; V: TRBV7-8; CDR3: CASSLSNNQPQHF
length: 15; J: TRBJ1-6; V: TRBV5-1; CDR3: CASSPGDRDNSPLHF
length: 12; J: TRBJ1-5; V: TRBV6-6; CDR3: CATGQGSEPQHF
length: 14; J: TRBJ2-3; V: TRBV2; CDR3: CASMGQPSTDTQYF
length: 18; J: TRBJ2-3; V: TRBV7-2; CDR3: CASSSPRRANLGTDTQYF
length: 15; J: TRBJ1-2; V: TRBV6-2/TRBV6-3; CDR3: CASSRGENPSYGYTF
length: 16; J: TRBJ2-1; V: TRBV28; CDR3: CASRPGTGSSYNEQFF
length: 13; J: TRBJ1-1; V: TRBV29-1; CDR3: CSVAPGQGTEAFF
length: 14; J: TRBJ2-1; V: TRBV7-2; CDR3: CASATGTGPNEQFF
length: 11; J: TRBJ2-1; V: TRBV3-1; CDR3: CASSQSYEQFF
length: 17; J: TRBJ2-7; V: TRBV10-3; CDR3: CAIRGGASGRSSYEQYF
length: 17; J: TRBJ2-3; V: TRBV4-1; CDR3: CASSQVLAGRGPDTQYF
length: 14; J: TRBJ1-1; V: TRBV28; CDR3: CASTIWAPRTEAFF
length: 12; J: TRBJ1-4; V: TRBV7-8; CDR3: CTSRQDQEKLFF
length: 14; J: TRBJ1-1; V: TRBV19; CDR3: CASTLGQGMTEAFF
length: 15; J: TRBJ1-2; V: TRBV19; CDR3: CASSIAGQGTSGYTF
length: 15; J: TRBJ2-3; V: TRBV7-3; CDR3: CASSLFHGAQDTQYF
length: 14; J: TRBJ2-5; V: TRBV9; CDR3: CASSVGGVLETQYF
length: 14; J: TRBJ1-6; V: TRBV5-6; CDR3: CASSLAGGASPLHF
length: 14; J: TRBJ1-1; V: TRBV12-3/TRBV12-4; CDR3: CASSEGQSVTEAFF
length: 17; J: TRBJ1-5; V: TRBV7-8; CDR3: CASSLWVPGPSGQPQHF
length: 13; J: TRBJ1-1; V: TRBV30; CDR3: CAWSAPIGTEAFF
length: 16; J: TRBJ1-1; V: TRBV12-3/TRBV12-4; CDR3: CASTPPRAGMNTEAFF
length: 15; J: TRBJ1-2; V: TRBV18; CDR3: CASSQIRGGADGYTF
length: 17; J: TRBJ2-1; V: TRBV12-5; CDR3: CASGLILGDRGPNEQFF
length: 15; J: TRBJ1-1; V: TRBV4-2; CDR3: CASSQAGNLNTEAFF
length: 14; J: TRBJ1-2; V: TRBV24-1; CDR3: CATSDSLDRGGYTF
length: 15; J: TRBJ2-2; V: TRBV7-8; CDR3: CASSLAGWVPGELFF
length: 16; J: TRBJ2-7; V: TRBV7-2; CDR3: CASSSLGPISWYEQYF
length: 14; J: TRBJ1-1; V: TRBV29-1; CDR3: CSVTHRGMNTEAFF
length: 15; J: TRBJ2-1; V: TRBV12-3/TRBV12-4; CDR3: CASSLAGLAGSEQFF
length: 17; J: TRBJ2-7; V: TRBV13; CDR3: CASSLAGLAGVAGEQYF
length: 12; J: TRBJ1-2; V: TRBV20-1; CDR3: CSAARGRTGYTF
length: 19; J: TRBJ2-3; V: TRBV7-3; CDR3: CASSLRGSGGRNRTDTQYF
length: 15; J: TRBJ2-3; V: TRBV24-1; CDR3: CATGLSGSDVDTQYF
length: 12; J: TRBJ2-7; V: TRBV4-2; CDR3: CASSQAPGEQYF